The next 10 T cell receptor beta chains were all read from a single sample in a study of blood T cells in healthy people across ages. A J-beta primer mix and a sample-barcoded 5' primer were used in a second PCR of roughly 7 to 12 cycles. One entry per CDR3 protein results from TCRdb running MiXCR on the 5' RACE reads. The repertoire holds 1.5 million to 2 million distinct CDR3 sequences, with more than 35% as singletons. Sequenced: blood. These receptor sequences come from a human donor in good health.

This chain uses TRBV11-2 with TRBJ1-1; 12 nucleotides line up with TRBD1. The CDR3 has 17 amino acids. Germline V gives CDR1 SGHAT, CDR2 FQNNGV. Unmatched junction bases numbered 11, after V lost 4 bases and J lost 5 bases. The CDR3 protein is CASSYRDRGRLRTEAFF. In DNA, the CDR3 is TGTGCCAGCAGCTACCGGGACAGGGGGCGATTGAGGACTGAAGCTTTCTTT.

The rearrangement uses TRBV7-2 and TRBJ2-1, with 7 positions matching TRBD1. V trimming: 2 bases; J trimming: 6 bases; junction bases outside the gene matches: 10. This CDR3 has 16 amino acids. Germline-derived CDR1 and CDR2 are SGHTA and FQGNSA. The CDR3 DNA follows: TGTGCCAGCAGCTTAAGGACGACAGGGTTAGGCAATGAGCAGTTCTTC. Translating gives CASSLRTTGLGNEQFF.

The chain is built from TRBV15 and TRBJ2-1, with unresolved D. Germline CDR1 and CDR2: LNHNV and YYDKDF (reference sequence). This CDR3 is built from 13 residues. The V end lost 0 bases, the J end lost 13 bases, and 13 bases lay between the germline ends. The CDR3 is CATSRDNSPPQFF. DNA of the CDR3: TGTGCCACCAGCAGAGATAACAGCCCCCCCCAGTTCTTC.

The gene calls are TRBV20-1 and TRBJ1-1; 7 bases map to TRBD1. The CDR3 spans 15 residues. Germline V gene sequence: CDR1 DFQATT, CDR2 SNEGSKA (reference sequence). V lost 0 bases and J lost 6; bases outside the gene matches: 10. In DNA, the CDR3 is TGCAGTGCTAGAGACGTATTACAGGGGATCGCTGAAGCTTTCTTT. It specifies CSARDVLQGIAEAFF.

The chain is built from TRBV29-1 and TRBJ2-1; D possibly corresponds to TRBD2 (6 bases). The germline CDR1 and CDR2 sequences are SQVTM and ANQGSEA. The CDR3 sequence is 14 residues long. V was pared by 4 bases and J by 7 bases, with 17 bases between. CDR3 nucleotides: TGCAGCGTTGCACCGGGGGTGGCAATGAATGAGCAGTTCTTC. Its protein is CSVAPGVAMNEQFF.

The V call is TRBV5-5, the J call TRBJ2-1; D gene unclear. With 4 bases removed from V and 8 bases from J, the gap between germline ends came to 10 bases. Germline V lookup: CDR1 SGHKS, CDR2 YYEKEE (reference sequence). CDR3 length: 12 amino acids. CDR3 loop: CASSPTDHEQFF. CDR3 in DNA: TGTGCCAGCAGCCCCACAGACCATGAGCAGTTCTTC.

This chain joins TRBV12-3 or TRBV12-4 and TRBJ2-3, with D perhaps matching TRBD2 (5 bases). This CDR3 spans 21 amino acids. Trimming stripped 6 bases from V and 2 bases from J, with 33 bases between. The CDR3 loop is CASSPIVVGFGELKDTDTQYF. The CDR3 region has the DNA TGTGCCAGCAGCCCAATAGTGGTTGGGTTCGGGGAATTGAAGGACACAGATACGCAGTATTTT.

This chain joins TRBV3-1 and TRBJ2-5, with TRBD1 as a possible D gene (5 bases). The CDR3 loop spans 17 amino acids. Germline V CDR1 and CDR2: LGHDT, YNNKEL (reference sequence). V lost 0 bases and J 2 bases, leaving 16 bases between the germline ends. As DNA, the CDR3 is TGTGCCAGCAGCCAAGAGTTAGGACAAGGGGTACAAGAGACCCAGTACTTC. Amino acid sequence: CASSQELGQGVQETQYF.

The chain recombines TRBV4-3 with TRBJ2-4, with 7 bases fitting TRBD2. The last part of the DNA fits TRBJ2-5 better; the J call may be wrong. Germline V CDR1 and CDR2: LGHNA, YSLEER. The CDR3 is 14 residues long. CDR3 residues: CASSDGTIRETQYF. As DNA, the CDR3 is TGCGCCAGCAGCGACGGGACTATTCGGGAGACCCAGTACTTC.

This clonotype was picked up a small number of times. The V gene is TRBV10-3, the J gene TRBJ2-3, with D maybe TRBD2 (5 bases). CDR1 and CDR2 (germline): ENHRY, SYGVKD. V dropped 3 bases and J dropped 2 bases, with 12 bases sitting between them. The CDR3 consists of 15 residues. The CDR3 nucleotides are TGTGCCATCAGTGACAGGACTGGCTACACAGATACGCAGTATTTT. Translating it yields CAISDRTGYTDTQYF.